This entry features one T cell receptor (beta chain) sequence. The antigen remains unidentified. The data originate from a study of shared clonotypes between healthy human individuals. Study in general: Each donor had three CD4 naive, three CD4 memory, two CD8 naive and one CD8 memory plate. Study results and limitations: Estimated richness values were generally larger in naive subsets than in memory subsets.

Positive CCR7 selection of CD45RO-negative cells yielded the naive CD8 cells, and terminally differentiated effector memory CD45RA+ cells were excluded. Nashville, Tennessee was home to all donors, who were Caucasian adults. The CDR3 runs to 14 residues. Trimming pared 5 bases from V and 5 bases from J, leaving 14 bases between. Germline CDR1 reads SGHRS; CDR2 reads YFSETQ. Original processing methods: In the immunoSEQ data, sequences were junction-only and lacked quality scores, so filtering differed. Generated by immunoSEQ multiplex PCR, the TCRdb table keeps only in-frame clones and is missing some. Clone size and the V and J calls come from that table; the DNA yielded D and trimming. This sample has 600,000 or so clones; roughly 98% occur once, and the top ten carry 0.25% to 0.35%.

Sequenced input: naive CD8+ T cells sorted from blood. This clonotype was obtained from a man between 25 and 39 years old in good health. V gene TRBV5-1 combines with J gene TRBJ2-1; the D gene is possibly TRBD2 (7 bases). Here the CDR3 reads CASSILGGDNEQFF. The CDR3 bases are TGCGCCAGCAGTATTTTAGGGGGGGACAATGAGCAGTTCTTC.